Shown below are 22 T cell receptor beta chains from a single sample sequenced in a study of T cell responses to AZD1222 COVID-19 vaccine. Sequencing was performed with immunoSEQ multiplex PCR; in TCRdb, only in-frame clones are kept and a portion is missing. The sample consists of 160,000 or so clones, 70% to 90% of them appearing once. Sequenced material: peripheral blood, taken on day 0 of AZD1222 vaccination. Source of these receptors: an adult in good health.

J is TRBJ2-5 and V is TRBV29-1, with a weak D call TRBD1 (7 bases). CDR3 size: 14 residues. Germline-derived CDR1 and CDR2 are SQVTM and ANQGSEA. V gave up 6 bases and J gave up 3 bases, with 17 bases separating them. The CDR3, as DNA: TGCAGCGTCCACTCCCTCAGGGGGGAAGAGACCCAGTACTTC. This gives the protein CSVHSLRGEETQYF.

The rearrangement uses TRBV28 and TRBJ2-7; D not resolved. This CDR3 has 12 residues. The germline V and J ends were trimmed by 2 bases and 3 bases, with 5 bases remaining between them. Germline V gene data show CDR1 as MDHEN and CDR2 as SYDVKM. CDR3 sequence (DNA): TGTGCCAGCAGTTTAGCGGACTACGAGCAGTACTTC. Translated, it gives CASSLADYEQYF. Together with reference TRBV28 and TRBJ2-7, the CDR3 gives the full variable domain: DVKVTQSSRYLVKRTGEKVFLECVQDMDHENMFWYRQDPGLGLRLIYFSYDVKMKEKGDIPEGYSVSREKKERFSLILESASTNQTSMYLCASSLADYEQYFGPGTRLTVT.

The chain couples TRBV3-1 (or the pseudogene TRBV3-2) to TRBJ1-2, with D unclear. Trimming pared 4 bases from V and 4 bases from J, leaving 7 bases between. Germline lookup yields CDR1 LGHDT and CDR2 YNNKEL (reference sequence). The CDR3 is made up of 12 amino acids. The CDR3 region is CASSRTGYGYTF. DNA of the CDR3: TGTGCCAGCAGCCGAACCGGCTATGGCTACACCTTC.

The CDR3 loop reads CASSLGQGDRYGYTF. DNA for the CDR3: TGTGCCAGCAGCTTGGGACAGGGGGATAGGTATGGCTACACCTTC. J is TRBJ1-2 and V is TRBV7-2, with 11 bases identical to TRBD1. V lost 3 bases to trimming and J lost 5 bases; unmatched junction nucleotides: 5. The CDR3 is 15 residues long. The germline gives CDR1 SGHTA, CDR2 FQGNSA.

Points on this clone: The sample holds other DNA sequences that translate to the same CDR3. V gene TRBV28 combines with J gene TRBJ1-1, with a weak D call TRBD1 (5 bases). Per the germline V gene, CDR1 is MDHEN and CDR2 is SYDVKM. The CDR3 contains 13 residues. V was cut by 2 bases and J by 2 bases, with 6 bases left in between. CDR3: CASSLGHNTEAFF. The CDR3 DNA reads as TGTGCCAGCAGTTTAGGACATAACACTGAAGCTTTCTTT.

The rearrangement uses TRBV2 and TRBJ1-1; maybe TRBD1 (6 bases). The V gene's germline CDR1 is SNHLY and CDR2 FYNNEI. Trimming pared 9 bases from V and 0 bases from J, leaving 11 bases between. This CDR3 is 13 amino acids long. This CDR3 reads CARGQSMNTEAFF. In nucleotides, the CDR3 is TGTGCCAGAGGACAGTCCATGAACACTGAAGCTTTCTTT.

The chain carries TRBV5-6 and TRBJ1-1; D possibly corresponds to TRBD1 (5 bases). Trimming removed 4 bases from V and 5 bases from J, with 15 bases in between. The germline gives CDR1 SGHDT, CDR2 YYEEEE. The CDR3 spans 14 residues. The CDR3 DNA follows: TGTGCCAGCAGCCATGGGACCGTCCGGACTGAAGCTTTCTTT. It encodes CASSHGTVRTEAFF.

The chain employs TRBV9 and TRBJ2-5; D might be TRBD1 (6 bases). The germline gives CDR1 SGDLS, CDR2 YYNGEE. Trimming shortened V by 4 bases and J by 2 bases, and 15 bases separated the two germline ends. There are 15 residues in the CDR3. This CDR3 is CASSLQGGGQETQYF. CDR3 bases: TGTGCCAGCAGCCTACAGGGTGGAGGACAAGAGACCCAGTACTTC.

This clone has only a few counts. Other DNA variants within this sample encode the same CDR3. The chain recombines TRBV10-2 with TRBJ1-5, with D perhaps TRBD1 (5 bases). In germline, CDR1 is WSHSY, CDR2 SAAADI. The CDR3 totals 13 residues. Trimming stripped 6 bases from V and 5 bases from J, with 11 bases between. The CDR3 nucleotides read TGCGCCAGCAGGGGGCAGGGAGATCAGCCCCAGCATTTT. Translated: CASRGQGDQPQHF.

The chain uses TRBV6-5 and TRBJ1-6; D is perhaps TRBD1 (5 bases). V was pared by 6 bases and J by 6 bases, with 12 bases between. Germline lookup yields CDR1 MNHEY and CDR2 SVGAGI. The CDR3 totals 14 residues. CDR3 sequence: CASSPGTSNSPLHF. As DNA, the CDR3 is TGTGCCAGCAGCCCGGGGACCTCTAATTCACCCCTCCACTTT.

This chain connects TRBV3-1 (or the pseudogene TRBV3-2) to TRBJ2-1; possible D gene TRBD2, 5 bases. Trimming removed 1 base from V and 9 bases from J, with 7 bases in between. Looked up from germline, CDR1 is LGHDT and CDR2 is YNNKEL (reference sequence). This CDR3 is built from 12 residues. CDR3 nucleotides: TGTGCCAGCAGCCAAGCAGAGGGTGAGCAGTTCTTC. Residues: CASSQAEGEQFF.

This chain joins TRBV27 and TRBJ1-2; weak D call: TRBD1 (5 bases). This CDR3 is 13 amino acids long. The V and J ends lost 2 bases and 1 base respectively, with 5 bases between them. Germline lookup yields CDR1 MNHEY and CDR2 SMNVEV (reference sequence). CDR3 amino acids: CASSLQGNYGYTF. The CDR3, as DNA: TGTGCCAGCAGTTTACAGGGTAACTATGGCTACACCTTC.

This clone was counted only a few times. The V and J genes are TRBV5-1 and TRBJ2-6; D not resolved. The germline gives CDR1 SGHRS, CDR2 YFSETQ. Deletions cut 5 bases from V and 0 bases from J, with 6 bases between. The CDR3 sequence is 14 residues long. CDR3 sequence reads: CASSEVSGANVLTF. The CDR3 nucleotides read TGCGCCAGCAGTGAGGTCTCTGGGGCCAACGTCCTGACTTTC.

This clone was picked up a small number of times. This chain connects TRBV7-9 to TRBJ1-3; D is uncertain. This CDR3 region has 15 residues. Germline CDR1 is SEHNR and CDR2 is FQNEAQ (reference sequence). V dropped 6 bases and J dropped 2 bases, with 14 bases sitting between them. The CDR3 nucleotides are TGTGCCAGCAGTCGGGATGGGCCTCCTGGAAACACCATATATTTT. Translating it yields CASSRDGPPGNTIYF.

This CDR3 is CASSPLAGGWYEQYF. CDR3 bases: TGTGCCAGCAGTCCTTTAGCGGGAGGTTGGTACGAGCAGTACTTC. This sequence joins TRBV28 and TRBJ2-7; 10 bases agree with TRBD2. The V and J ends lost 5 bases and 4 bases, in that order; junction bases with no gene match: 8. The CDR3 sequence is 15 residues long. Germline CDR1 reads MDHEN; CDR2 reads SYDVKM.

About this clone itself: The junction does not match germline at one end; this may be a read error. This rearrangement joins TRBV7-7 to TRBJ2-2, with D possibly TRBD2 on 5 matching bases. This CDR3 is 16 amino acids long. From germline, CDR1 is SSHAT and CDR2 FNYEAQ (reference sequence). The CDR3 nucleotides are TGTGCTAGCAGTCCCTGGGATGGGAGTGGCACCGGGGAGCTGTTTTTT. Protein product: CASSPWDGSGTGELFF.

Here the CDR3 reads CASSPRLAGGGTQYF. The CDR3 region has the DNA TGTGCCAGCAGCCCTCGACTAGCGGGAGGAGGAACGCAGTATTTT. This sequence joins TRBV5-5 and TRBJ2-3, with 13 nucleotides matching TRBD2. Germline CDR1 reads SGHKS; CDR2 reads YYEKEE (reference sequence). This CDR3 has 15 amino acids. V was pared by 4 bases and J by 9 bases, with 8 bases of the junction left unmatched.

This chain connects TRBV4-1 to TRBJ2-5; 8 positions match TRBD1. V lost 3 bases and J lost 5; bases outside the gene matches: 5. CDR1 is MGHRA, CDR2 YSYEKL, per germline. The CDR3 length is 14 residues. CDR3 amino acids: CASSQQQGVETQYF. CDR3 nucleotide sequence: TGCGCCAGCAGCCAGCAACAGGGGGTGGAGACCCAGTACTTC.

The chain carries TRBV3-1 (or the pseudogene TRBV3-2) and TRBJ1-1, with no clear D. V shed 1 base and J shed 0 bases, with 6 bases lying between them. The CDR3 contains 14 residues. Germline loops: CDR1 LGHDT, CDR2 YNNKEL (reference sequence). CDR3 coding DNA: TGTGCCAGCAGCCAAGCGACCTTGAACACTGAAGCTTTCTTT. This sequence encodes CASSQATLNTEAFF.

The chain joins TRBV27 to TRBJ2-4; D remains ambiguous. Trimming stripped 2 bases from V and 0 bases from J, with 8 bases between. The V gene's germline CDR1 is MNHEY and CDR2 SMNVEV (reference sequence). The CDR3 covers 15 residues. Here the CDR3 reads CASSLTLLAKNIQYF. In DNA form, the CDR3 reads TGTGCCAGCAGTTTAACGCTCTTAGCCAAAAACATTCAGTACTTC.

This clone was observed a handful of times. The chain has TRBV5-1 and TRBJ1-3, with 7 bases lining up with TRBD1. There are 16 residues in the CDR3. The V segment lost 0 bases and the J segment 0 bases; nucleotides outside the gene matches: 3. Germline CDR1 reads SGHRS; CDR2 reads YFSETQ. In DNA, the CDR3 is TGCGCCAGCAGCTTGGCTAGACAGGGCTCTGGAAACACCATATATTTT. Translation gives CASSLARQGSGNTIYF.

The rearrangement joins TRBV12-3 or TRBV12-4 to TRBJ2-1; D perhaps matches TRBD1 (6 bases). The CDR3 is 13 amino acids. Trimming took off 6 bases at V and 6 bases at J, with 12 bases between the two ends. The CDR3 sequence: CASRADRANEQFF. The CDR3 DNA sequence: TGTGCCAGCAGGGCGGACAGAGCCAATGAGCAGTTCTTC.